These T cell receptor beta chains were read from a single sample in a study of read filtering for tumor transcriptome and immune sequencing. TCRdb processed the reads anew with MiXCR; each CDR3 protein has one entry. The repertoire includes around 140,000 distinct CDR3 sequences, about 12% of them detected once, and 6.5% to 9% sits in the top ten. Sample: a population of CD138-negative cells sorted from bone marrow. These receptors were collected from a donor older than 35 with multiple myeloma. Both conserved end residues are part of each CDR3. A D gene is named only where the DNA matches it firmly. The listing skips clone size in some rows; elsewhere it reads once, few, many or a size class.

V: TRBV4-1
J: TRBJ2-5
D: NA
size: many
DNA: TGCGCCAGCAGCCGGGTCAGGGCGACAGGCCAAGAGACCCAGTACTTC
CDR3: CASSRVRATGQETQYF

V: TRBV11-3
J: TRBJ1-1
D: NA
size: many
DNA: TGTGCCAGCAGCTTAGCGTTGAGTACCACTGAAGCTTTCTTT
CDR3: CASSLALSTTEAFF

V: TRBV3-2
J: TRBJ2-7
D: NA
size: once
DNA: TGTGCCAGCAGCCCCCTGCCAGGGACCATCTACGAGCGGCACTTC
CDR3: CASSPLPGTIYERHF

V: TRBV4-3
J: TRBJ2-1
D: NA
size: many
DNA: TGCGCCAGCAGCTACCGCCGGAGCTCCTACAATGAGCAGTTCTTC
CDR3: CASSYRRSSYNEQFF

V: TRBV6-2/TRBV6-3
J: TRBJ1-2
D: NA
size: many
DNA: TGTGCCAGCAGAAGAGGGACTCTGGGAGATGGCTACACCTTC
CDR3: CASRRGTLGDGYTF

V: TRBV7-2
J: TRBJ2-1
D: NA
size: NA
DNA: TGTGCCAGCAGCTTGTCGAGCAGGAACTACAATGAGCAGTTCTTC
CDR3: CASSLSSRNYNEQFF

V: TRBV19
J: TRBJ2-3
D: NA
size: many
DNA: TGTGCCAGTAGTATAGAACAGGGAGCAGCAGATACGCAGTATTTT
CDR3: CASSIEQGAADTQYF

V: TRBV29-1
J: TRBJ1-1
D: TRBD1
size: many
DNA: TGCAGCGTTTCCCGGGGTACAGGGGGCACTGAAGCTTTCTTT
CDR3: CSVSRGTGGTEAFF

V: TRBV10-1
J: TRBJ2-7
D: TRBD1
size: many
DNA: TGCGCCAGCAGTGAAGGGACAGGATTTTCCTACGAGCAGTACTTC
CDR3: CASSEGTGFSYEQYF

V: TRBV30
J: TRBJ2-1
D: TRBD1
size: many
DNA: TGTGCCTGGAGTGTAGGGCAGGGGGACTACAATGAGCAGTTCTTC
CDR3: CAWSVGQGDYNEQFF

V: TRBV29-1
J: TRBJ1-1
D: NA
size: NA
DNA: TGCAGCGTTGAAGGCTTCCTCGGTGAAGCTTTCTTT
CDR3: CSVEGFLGEAFF

V: TRBV24-1
J: TRBJ2-2
D: NA
size: few
DNA: NA
CDR3: CATSVGGGTGELLF

V: TRBV11-2
J: TRBJ2-7
D: NA
size: many
DNA: TGTACCAGCAGCTTATCGGGGGACGAGCAGTACTTC
CDR3: CTSSLSGDEQYF

V: TRBV15
J: TRBJ1-5
D: NA
size: many
DNA: TGTGCCACCAGCAGAGCATCCAACACCGGCTCGGGCAATCAGCCCCAGCATTTT
CDR3: CATSRASNTGSGNQPQHF

V: TRBV19
J: TRBJ2-5
D: NA
size: NA
DNA: TGTGCCAGTAGTATTACGGTACGGATGACCCAGTACTTC
CDR3: CASSITVRMTQYF

V: TRBV7-9
J: TRBJ2-5
D: TRBD2
size: many
DNA: TGTGCCAGCAGCGCAATAGCGGGAGGTGAGACCCAGTACTTC
CDR3: CASSAIAGGETQYF

V: TRBV25-1
J: TRBJ2-2
D: TRBD2
size: many
DNA: TGTGCCAGCAGGACAGGCGGGAGGGCCGAGGCCGGGGAGCTGTTTTTT
CDR3: CASRTGGRAEAGELFF

V: TRBV24-1
J: TRBJ2-1
D: TRBD2
size: many
DNA: TGTGCCACCAGTGATTCACAAGGGGGACTAGCGGGAGTACTTCAATTCTTC
CDR3: CATSDSQGGLAGVLQFF

V: TRBV11-3
J: TRBJ2-6
D: NA
size: few
DNA: TGTGCCAGCAGCTCCGACTCTGGGGCCAACGTCCTGACTTTC
CDR3: CASSSDSGANVLTF

V: TRBV12-3/TRBV12-4
J: TRBJ1-1
D: NA
size: many
DNA: TGTGCCAGCAGTGCTCGCCGGGGCCACAACACTGAAGCTTTCTTT
CDR3: CASSARRGHNTEAFF

V: TRBV7-9
J: TRBJ1-4
D: NA
size: NA
DNA: TGTGCCAGCAGCTTAGTTGGGGATGCGGAAAAACTGTTTTTT
CDR3: CASSLVGDAEKLFF

V: TRBV10-3
J: TRBJ2-3
D: TRBD2
size: few
DNA: TGTGCCACCCAGACTAGCGGTCGCACAGATACGCAGTATTTT
CDR3: CATQTSGRTDTQYF

V: TRBV10-3
J: TRBJ1-1
D: TRBD1
size: NA
DNA: TGTGCCATCAGGGACAGGGAGACTGAAGCTTTCTTT
CDR3: CAIRDRETEAFF

V: TRBV24-1
J: TRBJ2-5
D: TRBD2
size: few
DNA: TGTGCCACCAGTGATCCAGCGGGGCTGGGAGAGACCCAGTACTTC
CDR3: CATSDPAGLGETQYF

V: TRBV6-2/TRBV6-3
J: TRBJ2-1
D: NA
size: many
DNA: TGTGCCAGCAGTTACGAGGTTGCCTCTCGAAATGAGCAGTTCTTC
CDR3: CASSYEVASRNEQFF

V: TRBV24-1
J: TRBJ2-5
D: TRBD1
size: many
DNA: TGTGCCACCAGTGCCGGGACAGGGGCCGGACAAGAGACCCAGTACTTC
CDR3: CATSAGTGAGQETQYF

V: TRBV12-3/TRBV12-4
J: TRBJ2-3
D: TRBD2
size: many
DNA: TGTGCCAGCAGTTTAGGGACTAGCAGCACAGATACGCAGTATTTT
CDR3: CASSLGTSSTDTQYF

V: TRBV7-9
J: TRBJ2-7
D: TRBD1
size: few
DNA: TGTGCCGCAGGGGGCAACTACGAGCAGTACTTC
CDR3: CAAGGNYEQYF